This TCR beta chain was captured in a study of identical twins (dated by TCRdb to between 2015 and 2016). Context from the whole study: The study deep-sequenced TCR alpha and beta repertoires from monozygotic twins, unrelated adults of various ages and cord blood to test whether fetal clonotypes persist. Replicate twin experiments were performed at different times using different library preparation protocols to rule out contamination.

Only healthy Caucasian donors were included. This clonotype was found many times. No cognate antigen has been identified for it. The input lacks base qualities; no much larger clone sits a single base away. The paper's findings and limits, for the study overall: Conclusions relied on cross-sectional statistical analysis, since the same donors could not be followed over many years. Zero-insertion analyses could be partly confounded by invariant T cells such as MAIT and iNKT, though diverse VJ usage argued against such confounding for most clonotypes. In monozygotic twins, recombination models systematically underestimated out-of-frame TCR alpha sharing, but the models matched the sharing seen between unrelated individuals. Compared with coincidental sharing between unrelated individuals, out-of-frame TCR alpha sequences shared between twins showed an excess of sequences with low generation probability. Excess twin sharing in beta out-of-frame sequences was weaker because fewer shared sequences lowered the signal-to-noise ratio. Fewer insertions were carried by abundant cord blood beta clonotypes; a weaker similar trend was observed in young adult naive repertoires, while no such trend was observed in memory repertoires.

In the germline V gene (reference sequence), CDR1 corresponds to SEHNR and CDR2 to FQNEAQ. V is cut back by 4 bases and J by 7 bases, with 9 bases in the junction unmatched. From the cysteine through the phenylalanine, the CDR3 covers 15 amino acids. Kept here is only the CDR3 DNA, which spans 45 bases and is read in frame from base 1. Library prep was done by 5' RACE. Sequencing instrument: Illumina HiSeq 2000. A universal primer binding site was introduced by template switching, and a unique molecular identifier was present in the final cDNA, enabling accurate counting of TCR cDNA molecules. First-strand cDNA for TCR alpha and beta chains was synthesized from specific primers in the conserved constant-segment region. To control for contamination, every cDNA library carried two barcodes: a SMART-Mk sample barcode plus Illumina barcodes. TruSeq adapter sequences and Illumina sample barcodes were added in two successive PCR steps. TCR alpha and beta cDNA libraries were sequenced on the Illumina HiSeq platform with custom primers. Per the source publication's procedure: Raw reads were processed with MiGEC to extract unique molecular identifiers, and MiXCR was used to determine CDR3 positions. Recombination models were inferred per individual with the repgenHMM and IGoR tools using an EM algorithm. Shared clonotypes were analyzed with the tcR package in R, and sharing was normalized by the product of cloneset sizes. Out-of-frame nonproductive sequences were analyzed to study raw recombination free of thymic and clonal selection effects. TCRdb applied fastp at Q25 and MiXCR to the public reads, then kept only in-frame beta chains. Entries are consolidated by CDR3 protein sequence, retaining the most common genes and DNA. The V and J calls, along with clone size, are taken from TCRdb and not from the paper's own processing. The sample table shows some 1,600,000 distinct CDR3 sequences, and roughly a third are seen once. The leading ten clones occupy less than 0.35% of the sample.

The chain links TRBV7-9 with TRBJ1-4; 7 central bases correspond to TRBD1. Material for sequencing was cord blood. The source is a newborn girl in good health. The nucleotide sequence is TGTGCCAGCAGCTGGACGACAGGGAATGGTGAAAAACTGTTTTTT. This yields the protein CASSWTTGNGEKLFF.